The subject of this entry is one TCR beta chain. Its antigen is undetermined. The length of the CDR3 is 14 residues. The germline V gene has CDR1 LNHDA and CDR2 SQIVND (reference sequence). V was trimmed by 7 bases and J by 4 bases, leaving 14 bases between them. The data originate from a study of T cell responses to AZD1222 COVID-19 vaccine. About the research overall: Pooled samples include second doses given at about 4 or 12 weeks.

General observations from the study: Close to half of spike-specific TCRs reportedly recognize unmutated variant regions. Baseline testing showed seropositivity in only a handful of AZD1222 recipients.

Using immunoSEQ multiplex PCR, the repertoire was profiled, and TCRdb retains in-frame clones only, with some absent. The sample contains 85,000 to 100,000 clones, around 90% of which appear only once. The receptor was derived from an adult in good health. The chain combines TRBV19 with TRBJ2-1, with D maybe TRBD2 (7 bases). Source: peripheral blood, taken on day 0 of AZD1222 vaccination. The CDR3 nucleotides read TGTGCCAGTAAGGGGGGGGCGAGGTACAATGAGCAGTTCTTC. Residues: CASKGGARYNEQFF. Variable domain in full (rest from reference TRBV19 and TRBJ2-1): DGGITQSPKYLFRKEGQNVTLSCEQNLNHDAMYWYRQDPGQGLRLIYYSQIVNDFQKGDIAEGYSVSREKKESFPLTVTSAQKNPTAFYLCASKGGARYNEQFFGPGTRLTVL.